The 5 T cell receptor beta chains below were found in one sample sequenced in a study of T cells after somatic rescue of genetic block. The data were produced by immunoSEQ multiplex PCR, yet TCRdb's version contains in-frame clones alone and is incomplete. The sample includes 110,000 or so clones, about 90% of them seen just once. Sequencing was performed on peripheral blood mononuclear cells (PBMCs). The source of these receptors is a woman younger than 35.

The chain is built from TRBV7-9 and TRBJ2-3; TRBD2 aligns across 9 bases. The junction had 3 bases not matched to a gene; V was cut back by 5 bases and J by 0 bases. Germline-derived CDR1 and CDR2 are SEHNR and FQNEAQ (reference sequence). CDR3 length: 15 amino acids. The CDR3 sequence is CASSKSGGSTDTQYF. The CDR3, as DNA: TGTGCCAGCAGCAAGAGCGGGGGGAGCACAGATACGCAGTATTTT. The entire variable domain, with the rest obtained from reference TRBV7-9 and TRBJ2-3, is as follows: DTGVSQNPRHKITKRGQNVTFRCDPISEHNRLYWYRQTLGQGPEFLTYFQNEAQLEKSRLLSDRFSAERPKGSFSTLEIQRTEQGDSAMYLCASSKSGGSTDTQYFGPGTRLTVL.

The rearrangement uses TRBV6-4 and TRBJ1-1, with unresolved D. The germline V gene has CDR1 MRHNA and CDR2 SNTAGT. Deletions cut 8 bases from V and 5 bases from J, with 15 bases between. The CDR3 loop spans 13 amino acids. DNA for the CDR3: TGTGCCAGCTCCCCCACCTTGGGGACTGAAGCTTTCTTT. Translation: CASSPTLGTEAFF.

The table lists this clone with a count of one. This sequence joins TRBV5-4 and TRBJ1-4, with TRBD1 matching 9 bases. V lost 1 base, J lost 15 bases, and 13 bases stayed unmatched. Per germline, CDR1 SGHNT and CDR2 YYREEE (reference sequence). CDR3 length: 15 residues. This CDR3 is CASSLIPGQGEGLFF. CDR3 sequence (DNA): TGTGCCAGCAGCTTGATCCCGGGACAGGGTGAGGGGTTGTTTTTT.

The chain links TRBV10-1 to TRBJ2-6, with D tentatively TRBD1 or TRBD2 (5 bases each). The germline V gene encodes CDR1 WNHNN and CDR2 SYGVQD (reference sequence). Trimming removed 0 bases at V and 2 bases at J, with 17 bases between. This CDR3 has 19 amino acids. CDR3 amino acids: CASSESKAGREPGANVLTF. The CDR3 nucleotides are TGCGCCAGCAGTGAGTCGAAGGCGGGCAGGGAGCCTGGGGCCAACGTCCTGACTTTC.

As to this clone: At the DNA level, this CDR3 is encoded by other sequences in the same sample as well. V gene TRBV5-4 combines with J gene TRBJ2-1; D possibly matches TRBD1 or TRBD2 (6 bases each). Germline V gene sequence: CDR1 SGHNT, CDR2 YYREEE (reference sequence). Trimming took 2 bases from V and 4 from J, leaving 7 bases between them. The CDR3 is 13 amino acids. CDR3 sequence: CASSLGGYNEQFF. For the CDR3, the DNA is TGTGCCAGCAGCTTAGGGGGGTACAATGAGCAGTTCTTC.